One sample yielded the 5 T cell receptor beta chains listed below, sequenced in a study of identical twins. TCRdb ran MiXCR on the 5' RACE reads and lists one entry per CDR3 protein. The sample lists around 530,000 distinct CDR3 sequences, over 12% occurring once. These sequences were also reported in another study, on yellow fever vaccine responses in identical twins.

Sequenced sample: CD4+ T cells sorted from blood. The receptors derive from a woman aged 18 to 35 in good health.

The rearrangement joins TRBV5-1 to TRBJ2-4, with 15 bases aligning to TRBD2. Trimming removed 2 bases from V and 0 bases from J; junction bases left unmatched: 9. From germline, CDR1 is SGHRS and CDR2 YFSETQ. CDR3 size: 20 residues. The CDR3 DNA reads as TGCGCCAGCAGCTTCCGTGGACTAGCGGGGGGGCCAATAGCCAAAAACATTCAGTACTTC. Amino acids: CASSFRGLAGGPIAKNIQYF.

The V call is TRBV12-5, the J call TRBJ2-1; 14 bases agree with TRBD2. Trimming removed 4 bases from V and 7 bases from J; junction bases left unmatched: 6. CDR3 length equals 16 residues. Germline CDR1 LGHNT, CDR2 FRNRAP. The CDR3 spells CASGSSGTSGGNEQFF. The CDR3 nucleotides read TGTGCTAGTGGTTCATCCGGGACTAGCGGGGGTAATGAGCAGTTCTTC.

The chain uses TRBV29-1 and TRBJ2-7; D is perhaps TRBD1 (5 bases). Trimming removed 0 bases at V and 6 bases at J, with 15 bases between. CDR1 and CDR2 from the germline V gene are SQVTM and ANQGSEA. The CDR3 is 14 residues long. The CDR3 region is CSVEDQVGVGEQYF. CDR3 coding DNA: TGCAGCGTTGAAGATCAAGTAGGGGTGGGCGAGCAGTACTTC.

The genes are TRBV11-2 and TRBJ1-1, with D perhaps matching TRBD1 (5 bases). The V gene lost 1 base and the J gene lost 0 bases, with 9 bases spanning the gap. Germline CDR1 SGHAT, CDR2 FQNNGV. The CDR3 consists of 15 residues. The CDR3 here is CASSLVDSLNTEAFF. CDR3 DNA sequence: TGTGCCAGCAGCTTAGTAGACAGCCTGAACACTGAAGCTTTCTTT.

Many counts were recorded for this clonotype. The CDR3 DNA is TGCAGTGCTAGAGATAGCAGGGATGCCAAGGAGACCCAGTACTTC. It yields the protein CSARDSRDAKETQYF. The chain recombines TRBV20-1 with TRBJ2-5; tentative D call: TRBD1 (5 bases). CDR1 is DFQATT and CDR2 is SNEGSKA in the germline V gene (reference sequence). This CDR3 spans 15 amino acids. Trimming left V 0 bases short and J 5 bases short, with 16 bases between.